Listed here are 10 T cell receptor beta chains from one sample, sequenced in a study of T cells in Graves' hyperthyroidism and ophthalmopathy (dated by TCRdb to between 2017 and 2020). Library method: multiplex PCR. Reads for this sample came from an Illumina HiSeq 2000. Amplification of TCR beta CDR3 regions was carried out from RNA transcripts. The first round of RT-PCR for the TCR CDR3 was performed with the HTBI primer set and the Qiagen OneStep RT-PCR kit. TCRdb reprocessing: public reads trimmed at Q25 with fastp, clones called with MiXCR, in-frame beta chains kept. Each CDR3 protein appears once, grouped with its most common genes and DNA. The sample profile shows under 400,000 distinct CDR3 sequences; 21% of them were found once. The top ten hold around 50% of the sample. The sequencing sample was made of blood. The receptors here all came from a woman aged 45-60 years with Graves' hyperthyroidism.

There are many counts of this clonotype. The chain combines TRBV3-1 with TRBJ2-3; D might be TRBD2 (5 bases). Germline V gives CDR1 LGHDT, CDR2 YNNKEL (reference sequence). The CDR3 runs to 15 residues. Trimming cost V 3 bases and J 3 bases, with 13 bases left between them. CDR3 residues: CASSQQSGITDTQYF. The CDR3 DNA follows: TGTGCCAGCAGCCAGCAGTCCGGGATAACAGATACGCAGTATTTT.

Many counts were recorded for this clonotype. The gene calls are TRBV6-2 or TRBV6-3 and TRBJ2-1, with D perhaps TRBD2 (7 bases). V was shortened by 5 bases and J by 12 bases, with 23 bases between the two germline ends. This CDR3 is 15 amino acids long. CDR1 and CDR2 (germline): MNHEY, SVGEGT. DNA of the CDR3: TGTGCCAGCAGTGCTTGGGGGGGGCCACCTCCTGTGCAGTTCTTC. As protein: CASSAWGGPPPVQFF.

The chain combines TRBV10-3 with TRBJ2-2; tentatively, D is TRBD1 (7 bases). The CDR3 covers 15 residues. Germline loops: CDR1 ENHRY, CDR2 SYGVKD. V lost 7 bases and J 5 bases, leaving 17 bases between the germline ends. The CDR3 coding sequence is TGTGCCATCAACCCCCTGGCAGGGGGGACCGGGGAGCTGTTTTTT. Its protein is CAINPLAGGTGELFF.

This clonotype has just a few counts. The chain joins TRBV29-1 to TRBJ2-3; TRBD2 matches at 13 bases. V was clipped by 4 bases and J by 3 bases; unmatched bases: 19. This CDR3 is built from 20 residues. Germline CDR1 SQVTM, CDR2 ANQGSEA. The CDR3 region is CSVVGENLGTSGIGTDTQYF. As DNA, the CDR3 is TGCAGCGTTGTGGGGGAGAACCTCGGGACTAGCGGGATAGGAACAGATACGCAGTATTTT.

This clonotype was found many times. This chain links TRBV19 with TRBJ2-3; no definite D call. Germline values: CDR1 LNHDA, CDR2 SQIVND (reference sequence). Trimming took 6 bases from V and 0 from J, leaving 22 bases between them. This CDR3 is 18 amino acids long. The CDR3 sequence is CASSIFGAFDGSTDTQYF. DNA of the CDR3: TGTGCCAGTAGCATATTTGGAGCTTTTGACGGGAGCACAGATACGCAGTATTTT.

This clonotype appeared a few times. This chain links TRBV12-3 or TRBV12-4 with TRBJ1-5; D uncertain. V was trimmed by 3 bases and J by 2 bases, leaving 11 bases between them. The CDR3 has 15 amino acids. CDR3 in amino acids: CASSFWGRGNQPQHF. The CDR3 nucleotides are TGTGCCAGCAGTTTCTGGGGTAGGGGCAATCAGCCCCAGCATTTT.

This chain links TRBV15 with TRBJ1-3, with D unclear. CDR3 length: 15 residues. V lost 1 base and J 0 bases, leaving 7 bases between the germline ends. CDR1 and CDR2 from the germline V gene are LNHNV and YYDKDF (reference sequence). The DNA for the CDR3 is TGTGCCACCAGCAGAGCACGAACCTCTGGAAACACCATATATTTT. This codes for CATSRARTSGNTIYF. Variable domain in full (rest from reference TRBV15 and TRBJ1-3): DAMVIQNPRYQVTQFGKPVTLSCSQTLNHNVMYWYQQKSSQAPKLLFHYYDKDFNNEADTPDNFQSRRPNTSFCFLDIRSPGLGDTAMYLCATSRARTSGNTIYFGEGSWLTVV.

At least ten counts were recorded for this clonotype. The V call is TRBV28, the J call TRBJ1-1, with TRBD1 matching 7 bases. V trimming: 6 bases; J trimming: 0 bases; junction bases outside the gene matches: 4. The V gene's germline CDR1 is MDHEN and CDR2 SYDVKM. The length of the CDR3 is 14 residues. CDR3 loop: CASREGGMNTEAFF. CDR3 bases: TGTGCCAGCAGGGAAGGGGGCATGAACACTGAAGCTTTCTTT.

Many counts were recorded for this clonotype. The chain combines TRBV27 with TRBJ2-3; TRBD2 matches at 8 bases. CDR3 length: 15 residues. The J segment lost 6 bases and the V segment lost 6 bases, leaving 11 bases of the junction unmatched. The V gene's germline CDR1 is MNHEY and CDR2 SMNVEV (reference sequence). CDR3 amino acids: CASRSPGGGRDTQYF. CDR3 nucleotide sequence: TGTGCCAGCAGGTCCCCGGGCGGGGGGAGGGATACGCAGTATTTT.

This clonotype was picked up many times. This chain links TRBV20-1 with TRBJ2-5; no clear D. Trimming removed 2 bases at V and 1 base at J, with 14 bases between. Germline V lookup: CDR1 DFQATT, CDR2 SNEGSKA (reference sequence). This CDR3 is 15 amino acids long. The chain's CDR3 is CSARPPAELQETQYF. CDR3 DNA: TGCAGTGCTAGACCTCCCGCGGAGCTCCAAGAGACCCAGTACTTC.